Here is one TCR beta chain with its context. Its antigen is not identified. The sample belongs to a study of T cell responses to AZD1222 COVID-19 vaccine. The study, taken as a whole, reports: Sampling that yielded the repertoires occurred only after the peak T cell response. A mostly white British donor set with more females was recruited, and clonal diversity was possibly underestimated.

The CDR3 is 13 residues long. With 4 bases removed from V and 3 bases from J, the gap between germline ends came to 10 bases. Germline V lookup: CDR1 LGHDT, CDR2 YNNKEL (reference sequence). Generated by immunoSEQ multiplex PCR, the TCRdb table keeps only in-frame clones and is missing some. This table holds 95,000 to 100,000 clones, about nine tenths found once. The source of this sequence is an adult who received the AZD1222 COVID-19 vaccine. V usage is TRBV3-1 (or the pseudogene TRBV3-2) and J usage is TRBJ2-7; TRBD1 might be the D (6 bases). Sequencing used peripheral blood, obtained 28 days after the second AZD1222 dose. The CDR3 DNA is TGTGCCAGCAGCCCGAACAGGGTCTACGAGCAGTACTTC. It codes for CASSPNRVYEQYF.